This is a list of T cell receptor beta chains from one sample in a study of blood T cells in healthy people across ages. TCRdb itself ran the 5' RACE reads through MiXCR, one entry per CDR3 protein. The sample lists some 1.7 million distinct CDR3 sequences, approximately 28% occurring once. The sequenced material came from blood. Receptor source: a woman in her twenties or thirties in good health. Each CDR3 is given with its conserved first and last residue. A D gene is named only where the DNA matches it firmly. Clone size, where shown, is once, few, many, or a class for clones that have expanded.

TRBJ2-7	TRBV7-2	-	-	CASSVGGPRYEQYF	TGTGCCAGCAGCGTCGGAGGGCCTAGGTACGAGCAGTACTTC
TRBJ1-5	TRBV7-2	-	-	CASSFFFYQPQHF	TGTGCCAGCAGCTTTTTCTTCTATCAGCCCCAGCATTTT
TRBJ2-7	TRBV5-1	few	-	CASSFDGTEQYF	TGCGCCAGCAGTTTCGACGGGACAGAGCAGTACTTC
TRBJ2-1	TRBV2	few	TRBD2	CASSEGRGGPYNEQFF	TGTGCCAGCAGTGAAGGGCGGGGGGGACCCTACAATGAGCAGTTCTTC
TRBJ1-2	TRBV3-1	-	-	CASSPHSDRPEGGYTF	TGTGCCAGCAGCCCCCACTCCGACAGACCCGAGGGCGGCTACACCTTC
TRBJ2-7	TRBV5-5	-	-	CASSLGAQVYEQYF	TGTGCCAGCAGCTTGGGGGCGCAGGTCTACGAGCAGTACTTC
TRBJ2-7	TRBV18	-	-	CASSPGTPGYEQYF	TGTGCCAGCTCACCAGGAACGCCTGGCTACGAGCAGTACTTC
TRBJ2-3	TRBV10-3	-	TRBD1	CAIGAVDRVSADTQYF	TGTGCCATCGGCGCAGTGGACAGGGTATCTGCAGATACGCAGTATTTT
TRBJ2-6	TRBV7-9	-	-	CASSLGGSGANVLAF	TGTGCCAGCAGCTTAGGGGGGTCTGGGGCCAACGTCCTGGCTTTC
TRBJ2-1	TRBV7-9	-	TRBD2	CASSSGLATDEQFF	TGTGCCAGCAGCTCCGGACTAGCTACGGATGAGCAGTTCTTC
TRBJ1-1	TRBV5-5	few	TRBD1	CASSAQGARYTEAFF	TGTGCCAGCAGCGCACAGGGGGCAAGGTACACTGAAGCTTTCTTT
TRBJ2-7	TRBV7-2	many	-	CASSSGGTGYEQYF	TGTGCCAGCAGCTCAGGAGGGACGGGGTACGAGCAGTACTTC
TRBJ2-5	TRBV15	many	TRBD2	CATTRKSGGGFQETQYF	TGTGCCACCACCAGGAAGTCCGGCGGGGGGTTCCAAGAGACCCAGTACTTC
TRBJ2-5	TRBV4-3	-	-	CASSHRGGASQYF	TGCGCCAGCAGCCATCGGGGTGGGGCGTCCCAGTACTTC
TRBJ2-7	TRBV11-2	-	-	CASSLVSGATNYEQYF	TGTGCTAGCAGCTTAGTATCAGGGGCCACCAACTACGAGCAGTACTTC
TRBJ2-6	TRBV5-1	-	-	CASSWESGANVLTF	TGCGCCAGCAGCTGGGAGTCTGGGGCCAACGTCCTGACTTTC
TRBJ1-2	TRBV2	-	-	CASSDHYGYTF	TGTGCCAGCAGTGACCACTATGGCTACACCTTC
TRBJ1-3	TRBV12-3/TRBV12-4	-	-	CASSLAPRGTSSGNTIYF	TGTGCCAGCAGCCTGGCCCCTCGAGGCACTAGCTCTGGAAACACCATATATTTT
TRBJ2-1	TRBV12-3/TRBV12-4	-	-	CASSFWGAHPNEQFF	TGTGCCAGCAGTTTCTGGGGCGCCCACCCCAATGAGCAGTTCTTC
TRBJ2-7	TRBV20-1	once	-	CSARLQRGGSYNEQYF	TGCAGTGCTAGACTTCAGCGAGGAGGGTCCTACAATGAGCAGTACTTC
TRBJ2-7	TRBV27	few	-	CASSFKDGSYEQYF	TGTGCCAGCAGTTTTAAGGACGGATCCTACGAGCAGTACTTC
TRBJ2-3	TRBV5-1	few	-	CASSSYTGLWSTDTQYF	TGCGCCAGCAGCTCTTACACGGGACTTTGGAGTACAGATACGCAGTATTTT
TRBJ2-7	TRBV15	many	TRBD1	CATSWTGGYEQYF	TGTGCCACCAGCTGGACAGGGGGATACGAGCAGTACTTC
TRBJ1-5	TRBV25-1	-	TRBD1	CASSDRTGAQPQHF	TGTGCCAGCAGTGACCGGACAGGGGCTCAGCCCCAGCATTTT
TRBJ1-5	TRBV28	-	-	CASSILRGDYSNQPQHF	TGTGCCAGCAGTATCCTCCGCGGCGATTATAGCAATCAGCCCCAGCATTTT
TRBJ1-1	TRBV20-1	few	TRBD1	CSALTGGGFTEAFF	TGCAGTGCTTTGACAGGGGGAGGGTTCACTGAAGCTTTCTTT
TRBJ2-7	TRBV5-6	few	-	CASSLVTQGAGEQYF	TGTGCCAGCAGCTTGGTAACACAAGGGGCAGGCGAGCAGTACTTC
TRBJ1-4	TRBV6-1	-	-	CASSGLEATNEKLFF	TGTGCCAGCAGTGGTTTAGAAGCAACTAATGAAAAACTGTTTTTT
TRBJ1-1	TRBV27	-	-	CASSTSARGGRTEAFF	-
TRBJ1-2	TRBV20-1	few	-	CSAKSANYGYTF	TGCAGTGCTAAATCAGCTAACTATGGCTACACCTTC
TRBJ2-5	TRBV14	-	-	CASSVRLGLDFQETQYF	TGTGCCAGCAGCGTACGCTTGGGCCTTGACTTTCAAGAGACCCAGTACTTC
TRBJ2-1	TRBV6-5	-	TRBD1	CASHRGPNNEQFF	TGTGCCAGTCACAGGGGACCTAACAATGAGCAGTTCTTC
TRBJ2-5	TRBV5-5	few	-	CASSFGLSETQYF	TGTGCCAGCAGCTTCGGGTTATCGGAGACCCAGTACTTC
TRBJ2-6	TRBV5-1	-	-	CASSSGTLDSGANVLTF	TGCGCCAGCAGCTCCGGGACTCTTGACTCTGGGGCCAACGTCCTGACTTTC
TRBJ2-1	TRBV6-4	few	-	CASSAGPLSEQFF	TGTGCCAGCAGTGCGGGGCCCCTAAGTGAGCAGTTCTTC
TRBJ2-5	TRBV7-9	few	-	CASSSSGARETQYF	TGTGCCAGCAGCTCTTCTGGGGCAAGGGAGACCCAGTACTTC
TRBJ1-5	TRBV19	once	-	CTSSRDINQPQHF	TGTACCAGTAGTAGGGACATCAATCAGCCCCAGCATTTT
TRBJ2-5	TRBV10-3	few	TRBD2	CAISESAAGGPRETQYF	TGTGCCATCAGTGAGTCGGCAGCGGGGGGGCCGAGAGAGACCCAGTACTTC
TRBJ2-7	TRBV29-1	many	-	CSVESGGDPYEQYF	TGCAGCGTTGAGTCAGGAGGGGACCCCTACGAGCAGTACTTC
TRBJ2-5	TRBV7-7	many	-	CASKEGTTQETQYF	TGTGCCAGCAAGGAGGGGACAACGCAAGAGACCCAGTACTTC
TRBJ1-5	TRBV15	few	-	CATSRDYGDGQPQHF	TGTGCCACCAGCAGAGATTATGGGGACGGGCAGCCCCAGCATTTT
TRBJ1-2	TRBV7-9	few	TRBD1	CASSFKGPTGTMGYGYTF	TGTGCCAGCAGCTTTAAGGGGCCGACAGGGACGATGGGGTATGGCTACACCTTC
TRBJ1-5	TRBV20-1	few	-	CSAPTASNQPQHF	TGCAGTGCCCCGACAGCTAGCAATCAGCCCCAGCATTTT
TRBJ2-3	TRBV20-1	few	-	CSAMITDTQYF	TGCAGTGCTATGATCACAGATACGCAGTATTTT
TRBJ2-1	TRBV12-5	-	-	CASARNEQFF	TGTGCTAGTGCCCGCAATGAGCAGTTCTTC
TRBJ2-7	TRBV29-1	-	TRBD1	CSVGGTGRYEQYF	TGCAGCGTTGGAGGGACAGGGAGGTACGAGCAGTACTTC
TRBJ2-4	TRBV7-2	-	-	CASSSNRDDQYF	TGTGCCAGCAGCTCGAACAGGGACGATCAGTACTTC
TRBJ2-5	TRBV6-2/TRBV6-3	-	-	CATKGETQYF	TGTGCCACTAAAGGAGAGACCCAGTACTTC